The text below deals with one TCR beta chain. The germline CDR1 and CDR2 sequences are SGHDN and FVKESK. V lost 4 bases to trimming and J lost 0 bases, with 10 bases between them. The CDR3 runs 15 residues. Profiled with immunoSEQ multiplex PCR; TCRdb holds only in-frame clones, not every one. The data hold roughly 38,000 clones, with around 90% observed a single time. This specimen comes from a study of T cell changes during pregnancy in multiple sclerosis. The chain carries TRBV14 and TRBJ1-3; no reliable D call. Sample: CD4+ T cells from peripheral blood mononuclear cells, taken in the second trimester of pregnancy. The clonotype was recovered from a female donor in good health, enrolled as a control in a pregnancy study. CDR3 DNA: TGTGCCAGCAGCCGACAAATACACTCTGGAAACACCATATATTTT. Protein sequence: CASSRQIHSGNTIYF.